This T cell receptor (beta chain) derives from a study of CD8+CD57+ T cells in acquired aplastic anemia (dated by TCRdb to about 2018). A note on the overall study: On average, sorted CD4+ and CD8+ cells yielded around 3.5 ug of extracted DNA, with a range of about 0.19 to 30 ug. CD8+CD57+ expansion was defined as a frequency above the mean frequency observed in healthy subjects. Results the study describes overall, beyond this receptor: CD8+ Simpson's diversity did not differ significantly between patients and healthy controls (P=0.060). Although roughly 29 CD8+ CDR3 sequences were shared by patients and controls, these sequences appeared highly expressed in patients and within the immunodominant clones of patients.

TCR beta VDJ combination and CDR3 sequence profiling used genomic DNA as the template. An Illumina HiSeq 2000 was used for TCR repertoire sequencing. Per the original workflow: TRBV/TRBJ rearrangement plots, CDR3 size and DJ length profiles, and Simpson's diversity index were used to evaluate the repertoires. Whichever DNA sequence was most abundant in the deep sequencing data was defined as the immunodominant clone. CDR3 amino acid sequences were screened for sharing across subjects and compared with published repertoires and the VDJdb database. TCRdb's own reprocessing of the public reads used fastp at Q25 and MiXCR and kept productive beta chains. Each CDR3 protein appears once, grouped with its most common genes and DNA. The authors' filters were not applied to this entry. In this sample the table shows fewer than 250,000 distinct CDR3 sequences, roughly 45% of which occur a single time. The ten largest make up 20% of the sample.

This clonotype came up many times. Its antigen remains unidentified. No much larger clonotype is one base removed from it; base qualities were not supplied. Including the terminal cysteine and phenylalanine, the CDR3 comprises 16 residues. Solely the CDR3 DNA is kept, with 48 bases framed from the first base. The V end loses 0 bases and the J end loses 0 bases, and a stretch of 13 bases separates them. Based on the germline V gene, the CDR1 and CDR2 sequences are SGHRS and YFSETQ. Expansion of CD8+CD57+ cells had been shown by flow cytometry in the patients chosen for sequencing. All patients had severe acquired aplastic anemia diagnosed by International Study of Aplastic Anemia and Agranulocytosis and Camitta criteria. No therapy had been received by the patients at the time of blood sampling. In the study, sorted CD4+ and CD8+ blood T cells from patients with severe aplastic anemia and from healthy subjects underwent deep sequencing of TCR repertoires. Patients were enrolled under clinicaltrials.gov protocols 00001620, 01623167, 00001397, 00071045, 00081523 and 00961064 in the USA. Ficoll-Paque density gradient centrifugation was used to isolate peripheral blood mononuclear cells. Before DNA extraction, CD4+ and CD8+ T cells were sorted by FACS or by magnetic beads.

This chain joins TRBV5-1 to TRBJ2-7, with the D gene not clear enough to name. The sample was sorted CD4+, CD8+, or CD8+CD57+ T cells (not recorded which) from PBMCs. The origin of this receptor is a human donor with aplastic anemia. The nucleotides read TGCGCCAGCAGCTTGGATATTGGGCCTAACTCCTACGAGCAGTACTTC. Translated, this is CASSLDIGPNSYEQYF.